The TCR beta chain under discussion was sequenced for a study of cytomegalovirus exposure and HLA in healthy donors. Overall study: Prior work identified 100 million to 130 million unique TCR beta sequences in some 200 million T cells.

Donors consisted of healthy bone marrow donors. Trimming left V 4 bases short and J 7 bases short, with 12 bases between. Germline V gives CDR1 SGHRS, CDR2 YFSETQ. The CDR3 is made up of 13 amino acids. 13 Jbeta primers and 60 Vbeta primers were used for the PCR. Generated by immunoSEQ multiplex PCR, the TCRdb table keeps only in-frame clones and is missing some. The sample carries some 91,000 clones, roughly 80% recorded once. The V and J genes are TRBV5-1 and TRBJ2-1; D perhaps matches TRBD1 (6 bases). The sequence was obtained from a middle-aged man in good health and CMV-seronegative. Sequencing used PBMCs. CDR3 loop: CASSTRTDNEQFF. In DNA, the CDR3 is TGCGCCAGCAGCACCCGGACAGATAATGAGCAGTTCTTC.